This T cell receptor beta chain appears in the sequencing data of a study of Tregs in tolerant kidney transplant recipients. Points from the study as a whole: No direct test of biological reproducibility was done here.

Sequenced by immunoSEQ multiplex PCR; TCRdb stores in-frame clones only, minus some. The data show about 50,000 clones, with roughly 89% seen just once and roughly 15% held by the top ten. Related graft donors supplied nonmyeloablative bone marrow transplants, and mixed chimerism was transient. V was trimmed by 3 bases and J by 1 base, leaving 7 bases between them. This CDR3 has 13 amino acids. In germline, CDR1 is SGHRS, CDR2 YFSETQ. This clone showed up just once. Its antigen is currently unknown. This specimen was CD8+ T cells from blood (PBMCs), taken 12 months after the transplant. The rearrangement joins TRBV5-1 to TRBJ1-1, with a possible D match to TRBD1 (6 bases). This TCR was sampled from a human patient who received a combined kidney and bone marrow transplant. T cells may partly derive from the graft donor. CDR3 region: CASSSGQNTEAFF. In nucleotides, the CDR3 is TGCGCCAGCAGCTCGGGACAGAACACTGAAGCTTTCTTT. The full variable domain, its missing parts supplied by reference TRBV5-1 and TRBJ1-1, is KAGVTQTPRYLIKTRGQQVTLSCSPISGHRSVSWYQQTPGQGLQFLFEYFSETQRNKGNFPGRFSGRQFSNSRSEMNVSTLELGDSALYLCASSSGQNTEAFFGQGTRLTVV.